This T cell receptor (beta chain) was recorded in a study of blood T cell repertoires in COVID-19. For the study at large: Researchers got acute and convalescent COVID-19 samples from the United States, Italy and Spain.

Data came from immunoSEQ multiplex PCR; TCRdb stores just in-frame clones and leaves some out. The sample holds roughly 430,000 clones, 70% to 90% seen once. Cohorts were assigned according to the clinical history that participants reported. V lost 0 bases and J lost 5, with 13 bases in between. Germline CDR1 reads SGHTA; CDR2 reads FQGTGA. CDR3 length: 15 residues. The sequenced sample consisted of PBMCs or T cells enriched from blood (not recorded which). This sequence originates from a woman younger than 30 who had been exposed to COVID-19. This chain joins TRBV7-3 and TRBJ2-5, with D hard to call. CDR3 DNA: TGTGCCAGCAGCTTAACGCCATCTGGAGCGGAGACCCAGTACTTC. Its translation: CASSLTPSGAETQYF.